The 23 T cell receptor beta chains listed next were all sequenced from one sample in a study of T cell clonality in common variable immunodeficiency. Some clones are missing from TCRdb's copy, which holds only in-frame ones; the method was immunoSEQ multiplex PCR. The sample contains 25,000 to 35,000 clones, none of them singletons. Sequencing was done on a sample of peripheral blood mononuclear cells. These receptors all stem from a person aged 18 to 75 in good health.

A remark on this clone: The read terminates 3 residues before the CDR3 end, so the remaining end is supplied by the germline J gene. The chain links TRBV7-9 to TRBJ1-2; 7 positions agree with TRBD1. The CDR3 extends over 15 amino acids. CDR1 is SEHNR, CDR2 FQNEAQ, per germline (reference sequence). The part of the CDR3 DNA that was read is TGTGCCAGCAGCTCAAACAGGGGCTCCTACAATGAC. Protein product: CASSSNRGSYND. The full-length CDR3 reads as CASSSNRGSYNDYTF.

This clone appeared many times. The read ends 3 residues before the CDR3 terminus; that terminus is restored from the germline J gene. The chain carries TRBV19 and TRBJ1-2; 9 bases line up with TRBD1. This CDR3 spans 13 amino acids. Germline V gene sequence: CDR1 LNHDA, CDR2 SQIVND (reference sequence). The DNA read from the CDR3 is TGTGCCAGTAGTACCTCAGGACAGGGGCCC. It is translated as CASSTSGQGP. In full, the CDR3 reads CASSTSGQGPYTF.

This clone was seen repeatedly, ten times or more. This CDR3 is CASSPGTGQGYTF. Partial CDR3 DNA: TGTGCCAGCAGCCCGGGGACAGGGCAGGGC. The genes are TRBV7-3 and TRBJ1-2; 9 bases line up with TRBD1. Read data end 3 residues before the CDR3 end; the end is taken from the germline J gene. The CDR3 extends over 13 amino acids. Germline-derived CDR1 and CDR2 are SGHTA and FQGTGA.

Many counts were recorded for this clone. Sequencing ends 3 residues short of the CDR3 end; the germline J gene provides the rest. V is TRBV5-1 and J is TRBJ2-2; tentatively, D is TRBD1 (5 bases). Deletions cut 0 bases from V and 5 bases from J, with 8 bases between. CDR1 SGHRS and CDR2 YFSETQ come from the germline V gene. This CDR3 is 14 amino acids long. The CDR3 sequence: CASSLVQATGELFF. The covered CDR3 bases are TGCGCCAGCAGCTTGGTACAGGCTACCGGGGAG. The variable domain in full, completed from reference TRBV5-1 and TRBJ2-2, reads KAGVTQTPRYLIKTRGQQVTLSCSPISGHRSVSWYQQTPGQGLQFLFEYFSETQRNKGNFPGRFSGRQFSNSRSEMNVSTLELGDSALYLCASSLVQATGELFFGEGSRLTVL.

The sample holds a few counts of this clone. The CDR3 DNA, read in part, is TGTGCCAGCAGTGCCACCAGATACGAC. Its protein is CASSATRYD. In full, the CDR3 is CASSATRYDYTF. The chain uses TRBV6-1 and TRBJ1-2; D is ambiguous. The observed sequence ends 3 residues before the CDR3 terminus, with the missing tail filled in from the germline J gene. The CDR3 extends over 12 amino acids. CDR1 is MNHNS and CDR2 is SASEGT in the germline V gene.

This clone was observed at least ten times. Coverage ceases 3 residues before the CDR3 finishes, and the germline J gene fills in the end. The chain combines TRBV2 with TRBJ2-5; 8 nucleotides align to TRBD2. V shed 3 bases and J 5 bases; nucleotides not matched to a gene: 11. This CDR3 spans 16 amino acids. The germline V gene encodes CDR1 SNHLY and CDR2 FYNNEI. CDR3 sequence: CASSEELGLGGETQYF. CDR3 DNA (partial): TGTGCCAGCAGTGAGGAGTTGGGACTAGGGGGGGAGACC. Supplemented by reference TRBV2 and TRBJ2-5, the full variable domain reads EPEVTQTPSHQVTQMGQEVILRCVPISNHLYFYWYRQILGQKVEFLVSFYNNEISEKSEIFDDQFSVERPDGSNFTLKIRSTKLEDSAMYFCASSEELGLGGETQYFGPGTRLLVL.

This clone was seen ten or more times. CDR3: CASSSFDRPYEQYF. CDR3 DNA (partial): TGTGCCAGCAGTTCTTTCGACAGACCCTACGAG. The chain has TRBV7-3 and TRBJ2-7; D is perhaps TRBD1 (5 bases). The read ends 3 residues before the CDR3 terminus; that terminus is restored from the germline J gene. Germline CDR1 is SGHTA and CDR2 is FQGTGA. The CDR3 is made up of 14 amino acids. With 6 bases removed from V and 2 bases from J, the gap between germline ends came to 14 bases.

There are many counts of this clone. Coverage ceases 3 residues before the CDR3 finishes, and the germline J gene fills in the end. The chain carries TRBV7-9 and TRBJ2-1, with unresolved D. V lost 5 bases and J 6 bases, leaving 5 bases between the germline ends. Germline CDR1 reads SEHNR; CDR2 reads FQNEAQ (reference sequence). The CDR3 totals 11 residues. The CDR3: CASSTSNEQFF. The part of the CDR3 DNA that was read is TGTGCCAGCAGCACTTCCAATGAG.

This clone has just a few counts. The observed sequence ends 3 residues before the CDR3 terminus, with the missing tail filled in from the germline J gene. V usage is TRBV29-1 and J usage is TRBJ2-5; weak D call: TRBD1 (7 bases). The CDR3 runs 14 residues. CDR1 and CDR2 from the germline V gene are SQVTM and ANQGSEA. V was shortened by 6 bases and J by 4 bases, with 18 bases between the two germline ends. Here the CDR3 reads CSVGGQKSGETQYF. The CDR3 DNA, read in part, is TGCAGCGTGGGGGGACAGAAAAGTGGAGAGACC.

This clone was seen many times. The CDR3 goes on 3 residues after the read ends, and that part is filled in from the germline J gene. The V gene is TRBV2, the J gene TRBJ1-5; no firm D call. The germline V and J ends were trimmed by 8 bases and 0 bases, with 5 bases remaining between them. CDR1 is SNHLY and CDR2 is FYNNEI in the germline V gene. CDR3 size: 12 residues. The CDR3: CASSNSNQPQHF. The CDR3 DNA, read in part, is TGTGCCAGCTCTAATAGCAATCAGCCC.

Ten or more counts support this clone. The DNA read from the CDR3 is TGTGCCAGCAGCGACCCCGGGACAGGTCGCTTTGGG. This sequence encodes CASSDPGTGRFG. The complete CDR3 protein is CASSDPGTGRFGAFF. The chain has TRBV6-2 or TRBV6-3 and TRBJ1-1; the match to TRBD1 covers 8 bases. The read gets to within 3 residues of the CDR3 end, and the germline J gene fills in the rest. The CDR3 length is 15 residues. Germline V gives CDR1 MNHEY, CDR2 SVGEGT.

This clone was observed a handful of times. The read ends 3 residues early relative to the CDR3; the germline J gene fills the gap. V and J are TRBV5-6 and TRBJ1-5; D may be TRBD1 (6 bases). Looked up from germline, CDR1 is SGHDT and CDR2 is YYEEEE. V lost 1 base to trimming and J lost 6 bases, with 14 bases between them. The CDR3 covers 15 residues. The CDR3 protein is CASSLTPTGRQPQHF. The DNA read from the CDR3 is TGTGCCAGCAGCTTGACCCCGACAGGTCGTCAGCCC.

The table lists this clone with many counts. Read data end 3 residues before the CDR3 end; the end is taken from the germline J gene. The chain links TRBV28 to TRBJ2-1, with 11 bases that match TRBD2. Germline assignment: CDR1 MDHEN and CDR2 SYDVKM. Trimming removed 7 bases from V and 8 bases from J; junction bases left unmatched: 7. The CDR3 length is 14 residues. The part of the CDR3 DNA that was read is TGTGCCAGCAATAGCGGGGGGGCCAGCGATGAG. It encodes CASNSGGASDE. The whole CDR3 protein is CASNSGGASDEQFF.

This clone was recorded at least ten times. The CDR3 goes on 3 residues after the read ends, and that part is filled in from the germline J gene. This sequence joins TRBV4-2 and TRBJ2-3; 9 nucleotides match TRBD2. Trimming removed 1 base from V and 4 bases from J; junction bases left unmatched: 3. CDR3 length: 15 amino acids. Germline CDR1 and CDR2: LGHNA and YNFKEQ. This CDR3 reads CASSQGAGGADTQYF. Incomplete CDR3 DNA: TGTGCCAGCAGCCAAGGAGCGGGGGGAGCAGATACG.

There are many counts of this clone. The read halts 3 residues ahead of the CDR3 end, with the missing end drawn from the germline J gene. The chain has TRBV20-1 and TRBJ2-7, with 7 bases matching TRBD1. V was clipped by 2 bases and J by 4 bases; unmatched bases: 5. CDR3 length: 13 residues. Germline V lookup: CDR1 DFQATT, CDR2 SNEGSKA (reference sequence). The CDR3 loop is CSARMGQLYEQYF. The CDR3 bases that were read are TGCAGTGCTAGAATGGGACAGCTGTACGAG.

This clone was seen at least ten times. The read stops 3 residues short of the end of the CDR3; the missing end is completed from the germline J gene. The chain links TRBV7-8 to TRBJ2-2; 7 bases agree with TRBD2. The germline gives CDR1 SGHVS, CDR2 FQNEAQ. CDR3 size: 16 residues. The trim removed 4 bases at V and 6 bases at J, leaving 11 bases unmatched. Incomplete CDR3 DNA: TGTGCCAGCAGCTCCCTAGGGAGCGGGGAGTCCGGGGAG. This codes for CASSSLGSGESGE. The whole CDR3 is CASSSLGSGESGELFF. The variable domain in full, completed from reference TRBV7-8 and TRBJ2-2, reads GAGVSQSPRYKVAKRGQDVALRCDPISGHVSLFWYQQALGQGPEFLTYFQNEAQLDKSGLPSDRFFAERPEGSVSTLKIQRTQQEDSAVYLCASSSLGSGESGELFFGEGSRLTVL.

This clone showed up many times. Partial CDR3 DNA: TGCGCCAGCAGCCCAGGGTTTTTTACCTCTGGAAACACC. Its protein is CASSPGFFTSGNT. The whole CDR3 protein reads CASSPGFFTSGNTIYF. This chain joins TRBV4-1 and TRBJ1-3; the D gene is possibly TRBD1 (5 bases). The read stops 3 residues short of the end of the CDR3; the missing end is completed from the germline J gene. Germline V gene lookup returns CDR1 MGHRA and CDR2 YSYEKL. V was pared by 4 bases and J by 0 bases, with 13 bases between. The CDR3 contains 16 residues.

Many counts were recorded for this clone. The CDR3 end lies 3 residues beyond the end of the read and is filled in from the germline J gene. The chain combines TRBV5-4 with TRBJ2-1; 12 bases are a match to TRBD2. V dropped 6 bases and J dropped 6; count of bases not matched to a gene: 7. Germline V gene lookup returns CDR1 SGHNT and CDR2 YYREEE (reference sequence). The CDR3 totals 15 residues. CDR3 DNA, as far as it was read: TGTGCCAGCAAAACCCTAGCGGGGGGGCTCAATGAG. It yields the protein CASKTLAGGLNE. Given in full, the CDR3 is CASKTLAGGLNEQFF.

Many counts were recorded for this clone. The read terminates 3 residues ahead of where the CDR3 ends, so the germline J gene completes it. This chain uses TRBV6-2 or TRBV6-3 with TRBJ2-1; D may be TRBD1 (5 bases). CDR1 is MNHEY and CDR2 is SVGEGT in the germline V gene. The length of the CDR3 is 12 residues. The V gene lost 11 bases and the J gene lost 4 bases, with 12 bases spanning the gap. The sequenced part of the CDR3 DNA is TGTGCCGCAATAGGGGCATACAATGAG. Protein product: CAAIGAYNE. The entire CDR3 protein is CAAIGAYNEQFF.

In the case of this clone: The DNA ends 3 residues before the CDR3 does, and the rest of the CDR3 is filled in from the germline J gene. The rearrangement joins TRBV7-3 to TRBJ2-3, with a weak D call TRBD2 (5 bases). V was shortened by 1 base and J by 1 base, with 12 bases between the two germline ends. This CDR3 region has 16 residues. CDR1 SGHTA and CDR2 FQGTGA come from the germline V gene. The DNA read from the CDR3 is TGTGCCAGCAGCTTAAATCTAGCCTTGGGCACAGATACG. Its translation: CASSLNLALGTDT. The whole CDR3 region reads CASSLNLALGTDTQYF.

This clone occurred many times. The read terminates 3 residues ahead of where the CDR3 ends, so the germline J gene completes it. J is TRBJ1-1 and V is TRBV7-9; D gene unclear. CDR1 is SEHNR, CDR2 FQNEAQ, per germline (reference sequence). The V and J ends lost 1 base and 4 bases respectively, with 13 bases between them. CDR3 length: 15 amino acids. CDR3 region: CASSLESVLLTEAFF. CDR3 bases read: TGTGCCAGCAGCTTAGAATCAGTTCTCCTCACTGAA.

This clone was observed many times. The observed sequence ends 3 residues before the CDR3 terminus, with the missing tail filled in from the germline J gene. The chain is built from TRBV7-3 and TRBJ2-1; the match to TRBD2 covers 8 bases. Germline V gene sequence: CDR1 SGHTA, CDR2 FQGTGA. This CDR3 is 16 amino acids long. With V trimmed by 2 bases and J by 6 bases, 9 bases remained unmatched. The CDR3 loop reads CASSLRRGDQSNEQFF. CDR3 bases read: TGTGCCAGCAGCTTACGGCGGGGGGATCAAAGCAATGAG.

This clone was observed at least ten times. From the germline J gene comes the end of the CDR3, since the read stops 3 residues before it. V is TRBV5-1 and J is TRBJ2-5; D ambiguous. Germline lookup yields CDR1 SGHRS and CDR2 YFSETQ. V was cut by 0 bases and J by 0 bases, with 12 bases left in between. This CDR3 region has 16 residues. The CDR3 DNA, read in part, is TGCGCCAGCAGCTTGGTTGTGTCGTCAGACCAAGAGACC. Protein sequence: CASSLVVSSDQET. The entire CDR3 reads CASSLVVSSDQETQYF.